This TCR beta chain derives from a study of cytomegalovirus exposure and HLA in healthy donors. It was with 60 Vbeta and 13 Jbeta primers that the PCR ran. Libraries were prepared by immunoSEQ multiplex PCR; TCRdb keeps only in-frame clonotypes and omits some of them. The sample records some 180,000 clones, over 65% being singletons. CDR3 length: 13 amino acids. The germline V gene encodes CDR1 SGHDT and CDR2 YYEEEE. Trimming cost V 5 bases and J 9 bases; bases outside gene matches: 9. The sequencing sample was made of PBMCs. This TCR came from a man between 18 and 29 years old in good health and CMV-seronegative. J is TRBJ2-7 and V is TRBV5-6, with 9 bases matching TRBD1. The CDR3 reads CASSQGQGFGQYF. The CDR3 DNA reads TGTGCCAGCAGTCAGGGACAGGGCTTCGGGCAGTACTTC.